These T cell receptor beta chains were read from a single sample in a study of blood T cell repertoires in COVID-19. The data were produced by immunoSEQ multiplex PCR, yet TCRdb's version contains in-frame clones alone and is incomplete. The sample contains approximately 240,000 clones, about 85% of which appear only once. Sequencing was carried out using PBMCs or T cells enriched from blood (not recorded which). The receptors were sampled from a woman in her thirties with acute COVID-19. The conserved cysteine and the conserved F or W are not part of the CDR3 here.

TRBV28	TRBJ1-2	ASSSLGAATAVGGYT
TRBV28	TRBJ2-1	ASSGAPYNEQF
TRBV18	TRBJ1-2	ASSPQQGNYGYT
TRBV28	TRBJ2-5	ASSSNSLGRRGIYQIQETQY
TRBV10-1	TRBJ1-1	ASSESGTGGFTAF
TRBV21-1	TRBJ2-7	ASSNLTGGIYEQY
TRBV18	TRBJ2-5	ASSPGVFETQY
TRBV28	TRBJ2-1	ASIGASGRDEQF
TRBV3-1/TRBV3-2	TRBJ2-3	ASSHEREKRTDTQY
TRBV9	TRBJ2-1	ASSVGLAGNNEQF
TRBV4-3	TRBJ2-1	ASSQDLGTAAYNEQF
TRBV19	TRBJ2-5	ASSYPSGGGTQY
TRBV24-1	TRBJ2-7	ATSDPTIAGPYEQY
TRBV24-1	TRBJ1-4	ATVCRTGGDEKLF
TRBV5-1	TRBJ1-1	ASSLMGQDGTEAF
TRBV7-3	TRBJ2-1	ASSVLAGSAYNEQF
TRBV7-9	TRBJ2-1	ASSFSTSGLYNEQF
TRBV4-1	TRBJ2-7	ASSTRQGAGEQY
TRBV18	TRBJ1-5	ASSEADQPQH
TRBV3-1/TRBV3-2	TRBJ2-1	ASSYTSGKNNEQF
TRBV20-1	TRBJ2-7	SASFAGLTTSGISYEQY
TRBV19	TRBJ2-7	ASSPRGLAGGRPYEQY
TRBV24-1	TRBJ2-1	ATSDPGENYNEQF
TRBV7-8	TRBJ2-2	ASSVSNTGELF
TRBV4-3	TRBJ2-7	ASSQEPGGSSYEQY
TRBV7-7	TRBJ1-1	ASSLGQGAEAF
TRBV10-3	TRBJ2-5	AISEGGTQY
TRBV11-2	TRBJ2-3	ASSLAGRAADTQY
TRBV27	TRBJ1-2	ASSRTGGIFGYT
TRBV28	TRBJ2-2	ASGNSGRAYTGELF
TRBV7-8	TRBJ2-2	ASRTGRNTGELF
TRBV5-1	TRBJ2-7	ASSLGGTSGSYEQY
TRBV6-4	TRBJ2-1	ASSYSGDTEVNEQF
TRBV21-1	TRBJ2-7	ASSKTVGTYEQY
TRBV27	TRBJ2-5	ASRGGAYQETQY
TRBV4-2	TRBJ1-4	ASSTDPRGEKLF
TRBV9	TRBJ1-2	ASSVQTGGPLYGYT
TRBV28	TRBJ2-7	ASSLNRGSSSYEQY
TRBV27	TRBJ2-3	ASRVGHGGSKDTDTQY
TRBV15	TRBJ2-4	ATSRDVENIQY
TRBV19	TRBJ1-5	ASSPLARASNQPQH
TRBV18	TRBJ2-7	ASSPQVGRQGAREQY
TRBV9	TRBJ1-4	ASSVLTGENEKLF
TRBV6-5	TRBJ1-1	AISVMNTEAF
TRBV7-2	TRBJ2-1	ASSLGDRGSYNEQF
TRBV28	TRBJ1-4	ASRVDRANEKLF